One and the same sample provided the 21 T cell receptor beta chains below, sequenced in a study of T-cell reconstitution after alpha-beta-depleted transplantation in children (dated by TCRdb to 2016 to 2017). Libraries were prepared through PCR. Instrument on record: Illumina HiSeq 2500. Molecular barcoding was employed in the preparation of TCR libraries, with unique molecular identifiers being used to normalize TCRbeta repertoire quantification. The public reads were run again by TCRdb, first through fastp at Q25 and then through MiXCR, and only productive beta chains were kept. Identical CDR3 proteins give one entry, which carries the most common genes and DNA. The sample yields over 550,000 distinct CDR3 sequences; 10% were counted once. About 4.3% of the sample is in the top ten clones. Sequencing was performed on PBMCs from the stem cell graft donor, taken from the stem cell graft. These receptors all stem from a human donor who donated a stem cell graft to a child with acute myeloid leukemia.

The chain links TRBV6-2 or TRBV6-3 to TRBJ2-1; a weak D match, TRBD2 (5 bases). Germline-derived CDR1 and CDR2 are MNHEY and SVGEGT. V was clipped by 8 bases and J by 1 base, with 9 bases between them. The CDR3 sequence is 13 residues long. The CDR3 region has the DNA TGTGCCAGCCTACGGGATTCCTACAATGAGCAGTTCTTC. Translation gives CASLRDSYNEQFF.

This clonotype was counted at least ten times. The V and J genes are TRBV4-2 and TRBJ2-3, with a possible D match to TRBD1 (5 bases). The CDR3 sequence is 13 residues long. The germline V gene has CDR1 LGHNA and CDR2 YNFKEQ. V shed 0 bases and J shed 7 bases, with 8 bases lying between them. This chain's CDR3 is CASSQDTGHTQYF. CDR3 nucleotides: TGTGCCAGCAGCCAAGATACAGGACATACGCAGTATTTT.

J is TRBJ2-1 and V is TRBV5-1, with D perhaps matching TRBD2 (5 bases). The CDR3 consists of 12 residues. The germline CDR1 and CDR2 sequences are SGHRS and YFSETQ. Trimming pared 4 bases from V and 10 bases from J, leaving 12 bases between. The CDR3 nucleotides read TGCGCCAGCAGCCCCGGAGAGGGAGAGCAGTTCTTC. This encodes CASSPGEGEQFF.

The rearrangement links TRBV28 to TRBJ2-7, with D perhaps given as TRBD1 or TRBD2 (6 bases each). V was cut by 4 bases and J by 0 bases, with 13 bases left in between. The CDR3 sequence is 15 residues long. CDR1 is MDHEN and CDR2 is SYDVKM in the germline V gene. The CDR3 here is CASSSGEAHSYEQYF. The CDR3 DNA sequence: TGTGCCAGCAGTTCAGGGGAGGCCCACTCCTACGAGCAGTACTTC.

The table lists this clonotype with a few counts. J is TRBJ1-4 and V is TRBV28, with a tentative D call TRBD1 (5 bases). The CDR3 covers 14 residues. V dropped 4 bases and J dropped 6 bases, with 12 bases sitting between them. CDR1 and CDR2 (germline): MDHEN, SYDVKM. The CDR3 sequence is CASSSVRGYEKLFF. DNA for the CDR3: TGTGCCAGCAGTTCCGTCCGGGGCTATGAAAAACTGTTTTTT.

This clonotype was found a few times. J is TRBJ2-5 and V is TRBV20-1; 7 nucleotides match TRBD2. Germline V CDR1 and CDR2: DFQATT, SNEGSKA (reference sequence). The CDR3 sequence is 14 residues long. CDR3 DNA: TGCAGCCTTTGGAGGGAGGGTCCCGTTGGCGCCCAGTACTTC. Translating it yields CSLWREGPVGAQYF.

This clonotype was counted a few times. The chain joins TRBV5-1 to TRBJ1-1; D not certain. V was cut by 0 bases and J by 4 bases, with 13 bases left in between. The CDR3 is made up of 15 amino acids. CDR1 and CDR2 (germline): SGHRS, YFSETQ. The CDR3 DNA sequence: TGCGCCAGCAGCTTGGCCAGTCCGCGGGGCACTGAAGCTTTCTTT. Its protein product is CASSLASPRGTEAFF.

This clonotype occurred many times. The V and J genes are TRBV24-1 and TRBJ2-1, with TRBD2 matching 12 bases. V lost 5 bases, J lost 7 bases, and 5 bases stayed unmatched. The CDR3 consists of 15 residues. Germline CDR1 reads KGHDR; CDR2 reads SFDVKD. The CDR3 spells CATSVTSGRKNEQFF. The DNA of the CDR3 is TGTGCCACCAGTGTTACTAGCGGGAGGAAGAATGAGCAGTTCTTC.

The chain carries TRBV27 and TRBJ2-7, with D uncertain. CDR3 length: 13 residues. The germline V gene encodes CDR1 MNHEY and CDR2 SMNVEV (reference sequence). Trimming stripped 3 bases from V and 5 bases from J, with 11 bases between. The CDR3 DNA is TGTGCCAGCAGTTTGAGTAAGGCGAACGAGCAGTACTTC. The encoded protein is CASSLSKANEQYF.

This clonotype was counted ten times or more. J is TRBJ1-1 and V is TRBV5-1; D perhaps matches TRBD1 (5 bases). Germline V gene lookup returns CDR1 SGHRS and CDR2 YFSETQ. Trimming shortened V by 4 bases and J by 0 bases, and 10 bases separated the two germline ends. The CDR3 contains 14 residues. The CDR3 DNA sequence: TGCGCCAGCAGCAGGGCAGGGATGAACACTGAAGCTTTCTTT. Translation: CASSRAGMNTEAFF.

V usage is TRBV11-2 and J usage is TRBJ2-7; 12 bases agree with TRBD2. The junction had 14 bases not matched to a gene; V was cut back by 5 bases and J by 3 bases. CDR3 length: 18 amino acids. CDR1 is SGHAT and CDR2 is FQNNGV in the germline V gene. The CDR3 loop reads CASSPQLAGGLGLYEQYF. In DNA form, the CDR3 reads TGTGCCAGCAGCCCTCAACTAGCGGGGGGATTAGGACTCTACGAGCAGTACTTC.

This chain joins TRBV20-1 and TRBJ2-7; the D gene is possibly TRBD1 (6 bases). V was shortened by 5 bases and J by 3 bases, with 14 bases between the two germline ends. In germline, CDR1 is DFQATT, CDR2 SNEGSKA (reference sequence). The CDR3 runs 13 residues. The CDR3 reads CSAPDRKVYEQYF. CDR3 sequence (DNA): TGCAGTGCTCCCGACAGGAAGGTCTACGAGCAGTACTTC.

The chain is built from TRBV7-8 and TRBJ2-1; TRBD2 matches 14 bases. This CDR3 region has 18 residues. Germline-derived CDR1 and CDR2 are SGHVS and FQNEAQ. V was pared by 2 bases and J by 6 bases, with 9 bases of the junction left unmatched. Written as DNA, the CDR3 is TGTGCCAGCAGCTTAAGACTAGCGGGAGGGGGGGTCTTCAATGAGCAGTTCTTC. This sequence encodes CASSLRLAGGGVFNEQFF.

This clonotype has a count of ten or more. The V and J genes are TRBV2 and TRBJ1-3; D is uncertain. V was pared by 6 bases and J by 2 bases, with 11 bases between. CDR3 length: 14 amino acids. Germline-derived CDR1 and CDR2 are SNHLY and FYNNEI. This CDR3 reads CASRRIAAGNTIYF. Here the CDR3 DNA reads TGTGCCAGCAGGAGGATCGCGGCTGGAAACACCATATATTTT.

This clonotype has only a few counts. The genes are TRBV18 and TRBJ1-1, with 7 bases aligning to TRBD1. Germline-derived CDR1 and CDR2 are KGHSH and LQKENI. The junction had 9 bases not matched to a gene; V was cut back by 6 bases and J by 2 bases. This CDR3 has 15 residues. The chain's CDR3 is CASSLDRVSNTEAFF. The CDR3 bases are TGTGCCAGCTCGCTCGACAGGGTTAGTAACACTGAAGCTTTCTTT.

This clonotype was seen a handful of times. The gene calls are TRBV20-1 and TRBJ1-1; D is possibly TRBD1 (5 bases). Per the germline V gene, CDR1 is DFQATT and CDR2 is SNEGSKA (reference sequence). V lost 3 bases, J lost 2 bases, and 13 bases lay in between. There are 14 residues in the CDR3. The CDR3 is CSASWRGPNTEAFF. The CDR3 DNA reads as TGCAGTGCTAGTTGGAGGGGCCCAAACACTGAAGCTTTCTTT.

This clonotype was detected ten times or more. The CDR3 is CASSGGAIQETQYF. In DNA, the CDR3 is TGTGCCAGCAGCGGAGGGGCTATCCAAGAGACCCAGTACTTC. This chain joins TRBV9 and TRBJ2-5, with D perhaps being TRBD1 or TRBD2 (5 bases each). V shed 3 bases and J shed 1 base, with 10 bases lying between them. This CDR3 contains 14 residues. The germline gives CDR1 SGDLS, CDR2 YYNGEE.

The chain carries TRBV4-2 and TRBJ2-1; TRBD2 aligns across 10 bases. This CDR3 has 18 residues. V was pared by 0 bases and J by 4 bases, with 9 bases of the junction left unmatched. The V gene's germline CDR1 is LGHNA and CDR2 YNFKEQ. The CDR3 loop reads CASSQDPLAGVSYNEQFF. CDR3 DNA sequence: TGTGCCAGCAGCCAAGATCCCCTAGCGGGAGTTTCTTACAATGAGCAGTTCTTC.

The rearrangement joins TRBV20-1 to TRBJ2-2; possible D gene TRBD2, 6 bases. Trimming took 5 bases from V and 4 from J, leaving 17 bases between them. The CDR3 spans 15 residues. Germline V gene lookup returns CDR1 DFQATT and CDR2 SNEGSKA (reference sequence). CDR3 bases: TGCAGTGCTCTCGACGGGAGTCGCGGCACCGGGGAGCTGTTTTTT. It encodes CSALDGSRGTGELFF.

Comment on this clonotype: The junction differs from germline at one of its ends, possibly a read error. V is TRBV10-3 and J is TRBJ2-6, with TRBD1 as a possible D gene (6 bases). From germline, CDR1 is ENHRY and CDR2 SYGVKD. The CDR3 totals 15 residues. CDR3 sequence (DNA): TGTTCCATCAAACCAGGGGCCTCTGGGGCCAACGTCCTGACTTTC. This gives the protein CSIKPGASGANVLTF.

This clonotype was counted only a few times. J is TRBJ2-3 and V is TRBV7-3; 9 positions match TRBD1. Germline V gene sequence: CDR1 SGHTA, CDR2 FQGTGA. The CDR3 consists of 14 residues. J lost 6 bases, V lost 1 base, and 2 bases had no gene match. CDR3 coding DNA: TGTGCCAGCAGCTTAAGGGACAGGGTCGATACGCAGTATTTT. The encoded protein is CASSLRDRVDTQYF.